Shown below are 27 T cell receptor beta chains from a single sample sequenced in a study of radiotherapy plus CTLA-4 blockade in lung cancer. Some clones are missing from TCRdb's copy, which holds only in-frame ones; the method was immunoSEQ multiplex PCR. The profile covers roughly 90,000 clones, with 80% to 90% appearing a single time and more than 4.5% taken by the ten largest. The sample here was peripheral blood, taken from a patient treated with radiotherapy plus ipilimumab. The receptor source for this set is a human donor with non-small cell lung cancer that progressed on radiotherapy plus ipilimumab.

The chain recombines TRBV27 with TRBJ1-5; D perhaps matches TRBD1 (5 bases). Trimming left V 4 bases short and J 6 bases short, with 13 bases between. The germline gives CDR1 MNHEY, CDR2 SMNVEV (reference sequence). The CDR3 spans 14 residues. The DNA for the CDR3 is TGTGCCAGCAGTTCCCGGGACTTTTCTCAGCCCCAGCATTTT. Amino acids: CASSSRDFSQPQHF.

The V and J genes are TRBV5-1 and TRBJ1-2, with 10 positions matching TRBD1. This CDR3 comprises 14 residues. Germline CDR1 and CDR2: SGHRS and YFSETQ. V was clipped by 4 bases and J by 7 bases; unmatched bases: 7. This chain's CDR3 is CASSISTGGSGYTF. The CDR3 bases are TGCGCCAGCAGCATATCGACAGGGGGCTCTGGCTACACCTTC.

This clone has more than one count but fewer than ten. V usage is TRBV10-3 and J usage is TRBJ2-7; 9 nucleotides agree with TRBD1. Germline CDR1 ENHRY, CDR2 SYGVKD. There are 17 residues in the CDR3. Trimming cost V 2 bases and J 4 bases; bases outside gene matches: 12. The DNA of the CDR3 is TGTGCCATCAGTGAGAGGTCCACCGGGACAGGGCGTTACGAGCAGTACTTC. It codes for CAISERSTGTGRYEQYF.

J is TRBJ2-3 and V is TRBV29-1; TRBD1 agrees at 9 bases. V lost 6 bases, J lost 3 bases, and 4 bases stayed unmatched. Germline V CDR1 and CDR2: SQVTM, ANQGSEA. CDR3 length: 13 residues. The CDR3 DNA reads as TGCAGCGTCCTAGGACAGGGGACAGATACGCAGTATTTT. It encodes CSVLGQGTDTQYF.

The chain employs TRBV19 and TRBJ1-2, with TRBD1 identical over 8 bases. The CDR3 length is 15 residues. Germline-derived CDR1 and CDR2 are LNHDA and SQIVND (reference sequence). The V gene end was trimmed by 3 bases and the J gene end by 7 bases; junction bases not matched to a gene: 10. The chain's CDR3 is CASSMRGQALLGYTF. The CDR3 nucleotides read TGTGCCAGTAGTATGAGGGGACAGGCCCTTCTTGGCTACACCTTC. Filled out from reference TRBV19 and TRBJ1-2, the complete variable domain reads DGGITQSPKYLFRKEGQNVTLSCEQNLNHDAMYWYRQDPGQGLRLIYYSQIVNDFQKGDIAEGYSVSREKKESFPLTVTSAQKNPTAFYLCASSMRGQALLGYTFGSGTRLTVV.

The chain couples TRBV6-1 to TRBJ2-5; D not certain. The CDR3 runs to 15 residues. CDR1 is MNHNS and CDR2 is SASEGT in the germline V gene. Trimming pared 3 bases from V and 1 base from J, leaving 12 bases between. This CDR3 reads CASSELGRTQETQYF. For the CDR3, the DNA is TGTGCCAGCAGTGAGTTGGGCAGGACCCAAGAGACCCAGTACTTC.

The chain links TRBV9 to TRBJ1-2, with D perhaps matching TRBD1 (5 bases). The CDR3 has 14 amino acids. Germline-derived CDR1 and CDR2 are SGDLS and YYNGEE. V was shortened by 3 bases and J by 5 bases, with 14 bases between the two germline ends. The CDR3 DNA reads as TGTGCCAGCAGCGACGGGGCCCGGGGGTATGGCTACACCTTC. The encoded protein is CASSDGARGYGYTF.

V and J are TRBV18 and TRBJ1-3, with D unresolved. With 3 bases removed from V and 5 bases from J, the gap between germline ends came to 11 bases. From germline, CDR1 is KGHSH and CDR2 LQKENI. The CDR3 spans 14 residues. The CDR3 loop reads CASSPGAQRNTIYF. The CDR3 region has the DNA TGTGCCAGCTCACCGGGTGCCCAAAGAAACACCATATATTTT. Looking up the rest from reference TRBV18 and TRBJ1-3 gives the full variable domain: NAGVMQNPRHLVRRRGQEARLRCSPMKGHSHVYWYRQLPEEGLKFMVYLQKENIIDESGMPKERFSAEFPKEGPSILRIQQVVRGDSAAYFCASSPGAQRNTIYFGEGSWLTVV.

The chain carries TRBV5-1 and TRBJ2-7; TRBD1 matches 10 bases. Germline CDR1 reads SGHRS; CDR2 reads YFSETQ. Trimming cost V 9 bases and J 4 bases; bases outside gene matches: 7. The CDR3 has 13 amino acids. The CDR3 spells CATSRDRGYEQYF. The DNA for the CDR3 is TGCGCCACCTCAAGGGACAGGGGATACGAGCAGTACTTC.

The chain links TRBV11-3 to TRBJ1-2, with 7 bases lining up with TRBD1. The CDR3 sequence is 13 residues long. Germline CDR1 is SGHNT and CDR2 is YENEEA. Trimming removed 6 bases from V and 2 bases from J; junction bases left unmatched: 3. The CDR3 DNA reads as TGTGCCAGCAGACCGACAGGGAACTATGGCTACACCTTC. Its protein is CASRPTGNYGYTF.

This chain connects TRBV18 to TRBJ2-1, with 10 nucleotides matching TRBD2. The CDR3 is 15 amino acids. CDR1 KGHSH and CDR2 LQKENI come from the germline V gene. With 3 bases clipped from V and 4 bases from J, the junction kept 3 bases outside the gene matches. The CDR3 here is CASSPVAGGYNEQFF. In DNA form, the CDR3 reads TGTGCCAGCTCACCTGTAGCGGGAGGTTACAATGAGCAGTTCTTC.

The V and J genes are TRBV19 and TRBJ1-5; D not certain. Trimming took off 5 bases at V and 2 bases at J, with 10 bases between the two ends. Per germline, CDR1 LNHDA and CDR2 SQIVND (reference sequence). The length of the CDR3 is 14 residues. For the CDR3, the DNA is TGTGCCAGTAGTTTAACGGGAGGCAATCAGCCCCAGCATTTT. Its protein is CASSLTGGNQPQHF.

For the CDR3, the DNA is TGTGCCAGCAGCGCAGGGGTTTATGGCTACACCTTC. Translation gives CASSAGVYGYTF. The chain links TRBV9 to TRBJ1-2; a possible D gene is TRBD1 (6 bases). Trimming removed 3 bases from V and 5 bases from J, with 8 bases in between. Germline V gene sequence: CDR1 SGDLS, CDR2 YYNGEE. CDR3 length equals 12 residues.

J is TRBJ1-4 and V is TRBV4-2; weak D call: TRBD1 (5 bases). V dropped 1 base and J dropped 4 bases, with 22 bases sitting between them. Germline CDR1 LGHNA, CDR2 YNFKEQ. The CDR3 totals 19 residues. The CDR3 DNA follows: TGTGCCAGCAGCCAAGCTCTAGGCGACAGTGTAGGACGTAATGAAAAACTGTTTTTT. Protein product: CASSQALGDSVGRNEKLFF.

The V call is TRBV7-9, the J call TRBJ1-1, with D perhaps TRBD1 (5 bases). Germline V gives CDR1 SEHNR, CDR2 FQNEAQ (reference sequence). V was pared by 5 bases and J by 3 bases, with 13 bases between. The CDR3 is 14 amino acids. CDR3 coding DNA: TGTGCCAGCAGCGTATACTCAGGGCACACTGAAGCTTTCTTT. This sequence encodes CASSVYSGHTEAFF.

The rearrangement links TRBV7-8 to TRBJ1-4, with unresolved D. The V gene's germline CDR1 is SGHVS and CDR2 FQNEAQ. V was trimmed by 3 bases and J by 0 bases, leaving 11 bases between them. This CDR3 has 16 amino acids. The CDR3 sequence: CASSFNGPATNEKLFF. The CDR3 DNA follows: TGTGCCAGCAGCTTTAACGGGCCTGCAACTAATGAAAAACTGTTTTTT.

The genes are TRBV19 and TRBJ2-5; 7 bases are a match to TRBD2. J gave up 1 base and V 6 bases, and 8 bases lay outside the gene matches. The germline V gene has CDR1 LNHDA and CDR2 SQIVND (reference sequence). This CDR3 comprises 15 residues. The CDR3 protein is CASRSLLAVQETQYF. CDR3 in DNA: TGTGCCAGTAGATCCCTTCTAGCGGTCCAAGAGACCCAGTACTTC. Complete variable domain (other parts from reference TRBV19 and TRBJ2-5): DGGITQSPKYLFRKEGQNVTLSCEQNLNHDAMYWYRQDPGQGLRLIYYSQIVNDFQKGDIAEGYSVSREKKESFPLTVTSAQKNPTAFYLCASRSLLAVQETQYFGPGTRLLVL.

V usage is TRBV6-4 and J usage is TRBJ1-1; D not resolved. The germline V gene has CDR1 MRHNA and CDR2 SNTAGT. The CDR3 has 15 residues. Trimming removed 5 bases from V and 3 bases from J, with 16 bases in between. This CDR3 reads CASSPTGIFDTEAFF. The CDR3 nucleotides are TGTGCCAGCAGTCCCACGGGAATTTTCGACACTGAAGCTTTCTTT.

The chain recombines TRBV7-9 with TRBJ2-1; no reliable D call. The CDR3 length is 13 residues. CDR1 and CDR2 from the germline V gene are SEHNR and FQNEAQ (reference sequence). V shed 5 bases and J shed 6 bases, with 11 bases lying between them. CDR3 region: CASSPNSANEQFF. The DNA of the CDR3 is TGTGCCAGCAGCCCTAACTCTGCCAATGAGCAGTTCTTC.

The chain combines TRBV5-1 with TRBJ2-7; D gene ambiguous. Deletions cut 0 bases from V and 5 bases from J, with 9 bases between. CDR1 and CDR2 from the germline V gene are SGHRS and YFSETQ. The CDR3 sequence is 13 residues long. The CDR3 bases are TGCGCCAGCAGCTTGGGCCCCCTGAACGAGCAGTACTTC. This gives the protein CASSLGPLNEQYF.

The chain has TRBV9 and TRBJ1-4; possible D gene TRBD1, 5 bases. Trimming took 4 bases from V and 0 from J, leaving 16 bases between them. Germline-derived CDR1 and CDR2 are SGDLS and YYNGEE. The CDR3 consists of 17 residues. CDR3 sequence reads: CASSRLGTAATNEKLFF. The CDR3 region has the DNA TGTGCCAGCAGCAGACTAGGGACGGCTGCAACTAATGAAAAACTGTTTTTT. Together with reference TRBV9 and TRBJ1-4, the CDR3 gives the full variable domain: DSGVTQTPKHLITATGQRVTLRCSPRSGDLSVYWYQQSLDQGLQFLIQYYNGEERAKGNILERFSAQQFPDLHSELNLSSLELGDSALYFCASSRLGTAATNEKLFFGSGTQLSVL.

V is TRBV5-1 and J is TRBJ2-5; maybe TRBD1 (5 bases). The CDR3 runs 13 residues. Per germline, CDR1 SGHRS and CDR2 YFSETQ. Trimming shortened V by 3 bases and J by 1 base, and 7 bases separated the two germline ends. CDR3 region: CASSSQGQETQYF. As DNA, the CDR3 is TGCGCCAGCAGCTCCCAGGGCCAAGAGACCCAGTACTTC.

The V call is TRBV4-2, the J call TRBJ2-7, with TRBD2 as a possible D gene (7 bases). V gave up 0 bases and J gave up 2 bases, with 23 bases separating them. In germline, CDR1 is LGHNA, CDR2 YNFKEQ. The CDR3 loop spans 19 amino acids. The CDR3 DNA follows: TGTGCCAGCAGCCAAGAATTGGGGGCTAGCGGACTGAAGGCCTACGAGCAGTACTTC. This sequence encodes CASSQELGASGLKAYEQYF.

This chain uses TRBV6-5 with TRBJ2-7; 9 bases fit TRBD1. After removal of 6 bases from V and 3 bases from J, the junction contained 6 bases not matched to a gene. CDR3 length: 14 residues. Per germline, CDR1 MNHEY and CDR2 SVGAGI. The CDR3 is CASRGQGFFYEQYF. CDR3 DNA: TGTGCCAGCAGAGGACAGGGGTTCTTCTACGAGCAGTACTTC.

The V and J genes are TRBV2 and TRBJ2-3; D possibly corresponds to TRBD1 (5 bases). The germline V gene has CDR1 SNHLY and CDR2 FYNNEI. CDR3 length: 15 residues. V dropped 6 bases and J dropped 4 bases, with 17 bases sitting between them. This CDR3 is CASRGASPVPDTQYF. CDR3 nucleotide sequence: TGTGCCAGCAGAGGGGCAAGTCCAGTTCCAGATACGCAGTATTTT.

The rearrangement links TRBV5-1 to TRBJ2-5; 11 bases match TRBD1. This CDR3 comprises 16 residues. The V and J ends lost 0 bases and 4 bases, in that order; junction bases with no gene match: 5. The germline gives CDR1 SGHRS, CDR2 YFSETQ. The CDR3 loop reads CASSLAMGTGGETQYF. The CDR3 DNA reads as TGCGCCAGCAGCTTGGCCATGGGGACAGGGGGAGAGACCCAGTACTTC.

V and J are TRBV7-3 and TRBJ2-1, with 10 bases lining up with TRBD2. Germline V gene lookup returns CDR1 SGHTA and CDR2 FQGTGA. J was trimmed by 8 bases and V by 1 base; bases with no gene match: 17. This CDR3 contains 19 residues. CDR3 in amino acids: CASSLKGRVGTSVSDEQFF. The DNA for the CDR3 is TGTGCCAGCAGCTTAAAGGGGAGGGTCGGGACTAGCGTATCGGATGAGCAGTTCTTC. Full variable domain (remainder filled in from reference TRBV7-3 and TRBJ2-1): GAGVSQTPSNKVTEKGKYVELRCDPISGHTALYWYRQSLGQGPEFLIYFQGTGAADDSGLPNDRFFAVRPEGSVSTLKIQRTERGDSAVYLCASSLKGRVGTSVSDEQFFGPGTRLTVL.